This section outlines one TCR beta chain sequence together with its context. As yet, its antigen is unknown. The culture ran for around nine days before CD4+ T cells were isolated. BNT162b2 vaccine or mRNA-1273 vaccine was given to participants in two doses. This entry comes from a study of vaccination effects on CD4 cells after COVID-19. Measured with immunoSEQ multiplex PCR; TCRdb has only the in-frame clones, and not every one. The sample lists roughly 41,000 clones, about 67% seen once, with more than 7.5% in the top ten. This clonotype was obtained from a human donor who received a COVID-19 vaccine. Sequenced here: CD4+ T cells from PBMCs cultured without peptide, sampled after COVID-19 vaccination.

In DNA, the CDR3 is TGTGCCAGCAGCGCCGGTGTAGGACCTTCTTATGAGCAGTTCTTC. This gives the protein CASSAGVGPSYEQFF. The rearrangement uses TRBV9 and TRBJ2-1; D is unclear. The CDR3 length is 15 residues. In germline, CDR1 is SGDLS, CDR2 YYNGEE. V shed 3 bases and J shed 8 bases, with 18 bases lying between them.